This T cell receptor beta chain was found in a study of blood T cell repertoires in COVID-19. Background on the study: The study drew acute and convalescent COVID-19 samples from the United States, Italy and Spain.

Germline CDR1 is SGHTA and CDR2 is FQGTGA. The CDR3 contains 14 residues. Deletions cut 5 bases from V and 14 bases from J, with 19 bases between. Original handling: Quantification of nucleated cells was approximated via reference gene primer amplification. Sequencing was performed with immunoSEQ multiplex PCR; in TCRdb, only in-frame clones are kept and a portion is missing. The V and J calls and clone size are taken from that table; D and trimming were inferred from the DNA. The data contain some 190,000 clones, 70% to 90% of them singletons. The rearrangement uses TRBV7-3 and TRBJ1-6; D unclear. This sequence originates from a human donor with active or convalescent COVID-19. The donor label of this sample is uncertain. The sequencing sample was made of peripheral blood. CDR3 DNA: TGTGCCAGCAGCCCCCAGGTTGCGGGAATGGCCCTCCACTTT. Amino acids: CASSPQVAGMALHF.